This note documents a single T cell receptor (beta chain) sequence. The data derive from a study of blood T cells in healthy people across ages. The CDR3 sequence is 16 residues long. V gave up 6 bases and J gave up 2 bases, with 19 bases separating them. The germline V gene has CDR1 DFQATT and CDR2 SNEGSKA (reference sequence). A J-beta primer mix and a sample-barcoded 5' primer were used in a second PCR of roughly 6 to 11 cycles. CDR3-containing paired-end reads numbering at least 2.5 million came from each sample. TCRdb re-derived calls from the 5' RACE reads in MiXCR, one entry per CDR3 protein. Of about 750,000 distinct CDR3 sequences listed, about 55% were seen once; the top ten hold roughly two fifths.

The chain is built from TRBV20-1 and TRBJ1-4; D not certain. The sequence derives from a man older than 75 in good health. Sequencing input: blood. The CDR3 here is CSAHPRGSATNEKLFF. CDR3 DNA: TGCAGTGCCCACCCACGGGGTTCGGCCACTAATGAAAAACTGTTTTTT.